This T cell receptor beta chain was found in a study of response to subunit inactivated influenza vaccine. Study-wide results and caveats: A suggestion made by the authors is that each seasonal influenza vaccination recruits few new T cells.

TCRdb re-called the RT-PCR reads with MiXCR, one entry per CDR3 protein. Here the sample spans 250,000 to 350,000 distinct CDR3 sequences, 20% to 25% being singletons. After removal of 3 bases from V and 1 base from J, the junction contained 17 bases not matched to a gene. This CDR3 is 19 amino acids long. Germline CDR1 reads SGDLS; CDR2 reads YYNGEE. A word on this clonotype: Its antigen is currently unknown.

The J gene is TRBJ1-1, the V gene TRBV9; TRBD1 matches at 8 bases. The receptor was isolated from a man aged 50-75 years who received an inactivated influenza vaccine. This specimen consisted of PBMCs from blood, obtained about 20 months after vaccination. This CDR3 reads CASSGGGNPGQAANTEAFF. DNA of the CDR3: TGTGCCAGCAGCGGGGGGGGGAACCCGGGACAGGCTGCGAACACTGAAGCTTTCTTT.